Listed below are T cell receptor beta chains from one sample, sequenced in a study of T-cell memory formation after mild COVID-19. TCRdb analysed the 5' RACE reads with MiXCR anew, one entry per CDR3 protein. Of 500,000 to 600,000 distinct CDR3 sequences listed, roughly 17% are singletons. The sequenced material came from PBMCs or a T cell subset sorted from them (not recorded which). The receptors derive from an adult woman who had mild COVID-19 (a few samples of this study predate the infection). Cell type and time point are not known. Each CDR3 is given with its conserved first and last residue. The D gene is left open where the match is weak. A clone size is listed for some rows: how often the clone was seen (once, few, many), or a class if it is expanded.

d_call: NA
clone_size: NA
j_call: TRBJ2-3
v_call: TRBV30
cdr3_nt: TGTGCCTGGAGTGTACTTGTCTGGGATACGCAGTATTTT
cdr3_aa: CAWSVLVWDTQYF

d_call: NA
clone_size: few
j_call: TRBJ2-1
v_call: TRBV15
cdr3_nt: TGTGCCACTTACGGACCGGGATGGCGGGAGCAGTTCTTC
cdr3_aa: CATYGPGWREQFF

d_call: NA
clone_size: NA
j_call: TRBJ2-1
v_call: TRBV9
cdr3_nt: TGTGCCAGCAGCGGGGCCACAGGGACCCACAATGAGCAGTTCTTC
cdr3_aa: CASSGATGTHNEQFF

d_call: TRBD1
clone_size: NA
j_call: TRBJ2-5
v_call: TRBV27
cdr3_nt: TGTGCCAGCAGACCCGACAGGGTGCAAGAGACCCAGTACTTC
cdr3_aa: CASRPDRVQETQYF

d_call: NA
clone_size: NA
j_call: TRBJ2-1
v_call: TRBV28
cdr3_nt: TGTGCCAGCAGTTTTATGCGGGGTGGGAATGAGCAGTTCTTC
cdr3_aa: CASSFMRGGNEQFF

d_call: NA
clone_size: many
j_call: TRBJ2-7
v_call: TRBV12-3/TRBV12-4
cdr3_nt: TGTGCCAGCACCCTGGGGTACGAGCAGTACTTC
cdr3_aa: CASTLGYEQYF

d_call: NA
clone_size: NA
j_call: TRBJ2-7
v_call: TRBV9
cdr3_nt: TGTGCCAGCAGCGCCCTAGACAGGGACTATATCTACGAGCAGTACTTC
cdr3_aa: CASSALDRDYIYEQYF

d_call: NA
clone_size: NA
j_call: TRBJ1-6
v_call: TRBV3-1
cdr3_nt: TGTGCCAGCAGCCAGGAAATTACGCGGGATTCACCCCTCCACTTT
cdr3_aa: CASSQEITRDSPLHF

d_call: NA
clone_size: NA
j_call: TRBJ1-1
v_call: TRBV11-2
cdr3_nt: TGTGCCAGCAGCTTAGTTAGGGGACGGAACACTGAAGCTTTCTTT
cdr3_aa: CASSLVRGRNTEAFF

d_call: NA
clone_size: many
j_call: TRBJ2-1
v_call: TRBV7-2
cdr3_nt: TGTGCCAGCAGCTTATGGACGGGAACCTACAATGAGCAGTTCTTC
cdr3_aa: CASSLWTGTYNEQFF

d_call: NA
clone_size: NA
j_call: TRBJ1-2
v_call: TRBV12-3/TRBV12-4
cdr3_nt: TGTGCCAGCAGTTTTCGCCAATCCGGGACAACGACGGGCTACACCTTC
cdr3_aa: CASSFRQSGTTTGYTF

d_call: NA
clone_size: few
j_call: TRBJ2-3
v_call: TRBV27
cdr3_nt: TGTGCCGCCGCGCCGCAGATGGAAGATACGCAGTATTTT
cdr3_aa: CAAAPQMEDTQYF

d_call: NA
clone_size: few
j_call: TRBJ2-1
v_call: TRBV7-7
cdr3_nt: TGTGCCAGCAGCAACTCCGGGGGCACCAATGAGCAGTTCTTC
cdr3_aa: CASSNSGGTNEQFF

d_call: TRBD2
clone_size: NA
j_call: TRBJ2-1
v_call: TRBV6-2/TRBV6-3
cdr3_nt: TGTGCCAGCAGTCCCCTAGCGGAAACTTACAATGAGCAGTTCTTC
cdr3_aa: CASSPLAETYNEQFF

d_call: NA
clone_size: NA
j_call: TRBJ1-6
v_call: TRBV7-3
cdr3_nt: TGTGCCAGCAGCCGATCCGGGTTTCAGAATTCACCCCTCCACTTT
cdr3_aa: CASSRSGFQNSPLHF

d_call: NA
clone_size: few
j_call: TRBJ2-7
v_call: TRBV5-5
cdr3_nt: TGTGCCAGCAGTCCCCTTCAGGGGCGCAACGAGCAGTACTTC
cdr3_aa: CASSPLQGRNEQYF

d_call: NA
clone_size: few
j_call: TRBJ2-1
v_call: TRBV20-1
cdr3_nt: TGCAGTGCTAGAGACCGACTACACAATGAGCAGTTCTTC
cdr3_aa: CSARDRLHNEQFF

d_call: NA
clone_size: NA
j_call: TRBJ1-1
v_call: TRBV7-7
cdr3_nt: TGTGCCAGCAGCGCTTACCCCCGGGAGCGGGGGACTGAAGCTTTCTTT
cdr3_aa: CASSAYPRERGTEAFF

d_call: NA
clone_size: few
j_call: TRBJ2-7
v_call: TRBV29-1
cdr3_nt: TGCAGCGTGAGGGAATCCTACGAGCAGTACTTC
cdr3_aa: CSVRESYEQYF